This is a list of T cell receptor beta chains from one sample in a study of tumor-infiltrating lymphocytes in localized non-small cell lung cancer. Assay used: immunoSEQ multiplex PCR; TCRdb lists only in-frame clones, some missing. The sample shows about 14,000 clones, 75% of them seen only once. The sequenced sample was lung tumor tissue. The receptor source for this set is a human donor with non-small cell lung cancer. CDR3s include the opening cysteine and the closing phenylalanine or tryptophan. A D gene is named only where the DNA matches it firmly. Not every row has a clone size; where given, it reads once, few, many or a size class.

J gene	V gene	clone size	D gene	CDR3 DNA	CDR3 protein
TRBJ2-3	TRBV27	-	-	TGTGCCAGCAGTTCCATGGGGGGAACAGATACGCAGTATTTT	CASSSMGGTDTQYF
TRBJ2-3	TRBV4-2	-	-	TGTGCCAGCAGCCAACGGGGGAGAGGGAGTCAAAGATACACAGATACGCAGTATTTT	CASSQRGRGSQRYTDTQYF
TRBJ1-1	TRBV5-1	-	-	TGCGCCAGCACAAACCTTTTGGGCACTGAAGCTTTCTTT	CASTNLLGTEAFF
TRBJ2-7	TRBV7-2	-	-	TGTGCCAGCAGCCCCAGCTGGGGCGGGTACGAGCAGTACTTC	CASSPSWGGYEQYF
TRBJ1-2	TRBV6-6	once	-	TGTGCCAGCAGTTCTAAGACAGTTTATGGCTACACCTTC	CASSSKTVYGYTF
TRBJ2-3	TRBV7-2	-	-	TGTGCCAGCAGCCCCGACTCCAACACAGATACGCAGTATTTT	CASSPDSNTDTQYF
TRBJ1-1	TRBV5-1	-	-	TGCGCCAGCAGCCCCCGTGGTACAGCCGAAGCTTTCTTT	CASSPRGTAEAFF
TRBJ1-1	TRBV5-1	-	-	TGCGCCAGCAGCTTGGGTTCCGATAACACTGAAGCTTTCTTT	CASSLGSDNTEAFF
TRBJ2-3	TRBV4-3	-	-	TGCGCCAGCAGCCAAGAAGTAGGGGGTGGGGTCACAGATACGCAGTATTTT	CASSQEVGGGVTDTQYF
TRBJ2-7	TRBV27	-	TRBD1	TGTGCCAGCAGTTTCACACGGACAGGGAACGAGCAGTACTTC	CASSFTRTGNEQYF
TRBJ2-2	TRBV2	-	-	TGTGCCAGCAGACTCCAGGGCACCGGGGAGCTGTTTTTT	CASRLQGTGELFF
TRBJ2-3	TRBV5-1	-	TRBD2	TGCGCCAGCAGCTTGGTGCGAGCGGGGGACCCTGATACGCAGTATTTT	CASSLVRAGDPDTQYF
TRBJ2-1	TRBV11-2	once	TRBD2	TGTGCCAGCAGCCAGGGACTAGCGGGAGGTAAGAATGAGCAGTTCTTC	CASSQGLAGGKNEQFF
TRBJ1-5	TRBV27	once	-	TGTGCCAGCTCTTGGGGGGGGCCTGGGCAGCCCCAGCATTTT	CASSWGGPGQPQHF
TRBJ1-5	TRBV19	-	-	TGTGCCAGTACCAGGGATACAAATCAGCCCCAGCATTTT	CASTRDTNQPQHF
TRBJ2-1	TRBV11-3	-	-	TGTGCCAGCAGCTTGAGAGGGATCGCGAATGAGCAGTTCTTC	CASSLRGIANEQFF
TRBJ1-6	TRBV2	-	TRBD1	TGTGCCAGCAGCAACAGGGGGGCCTCCTATAATTCACCCCTCCACTTT	CASSNRGASYNSPLHF
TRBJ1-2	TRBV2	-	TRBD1	TGTGCCAGCAGACGAGACAGGGGCGAGGGCTACACCTTC	CASRRDRGEGYTF
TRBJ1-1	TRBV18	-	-	TGTGCCAGCTCACCACGGGGCGGTACTGAAGCTTTCTTT	CASSPRGGTEAFF
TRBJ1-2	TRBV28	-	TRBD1	TGTGCCAGCCTGAACTTAGACAGGGGGCCAGGCTACACCTTC	CASLNLDRGPGYTF
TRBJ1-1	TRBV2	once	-	TGTGCCAGCAGTTATGCCGGGAACACTGAAGCTTTCTTT	CASSYAGNTEAFF
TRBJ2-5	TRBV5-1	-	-	TGCGCCAGCAGCTCTAACCCAGGGAACCAAGAGACCCAGTACTTC	CASSSNPGNQETQYF
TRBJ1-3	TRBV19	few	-	TGTGCCAGTAGCAACCAGGCAAGGGACTCTGGAAACACCATATATTTT	CASSNQARDSGNTIYF
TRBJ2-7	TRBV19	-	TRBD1	TGTGCCAGTAGTGTATCCACAGGGGGCGCACGTCACGAGCAGTACTTC	CASSVSTGGARHEQYF
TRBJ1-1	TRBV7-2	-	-	TGTGCCAGCAGCTTAGCCGGGGTGAGGGGGACTGAAGCTTTCTTT	CASSLAGVRGTEAFF
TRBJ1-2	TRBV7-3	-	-	TGTGCCAGCAGCAACGCCCAGGGGAGTAATGGCTACACCTTC	CASSNAQGSNGYTF
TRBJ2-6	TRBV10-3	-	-	TGTGCCATCAGCGAAGCAGGGGCTAGTCGCTCTGGGGCCAACGTCCTGACTTTC	CAISEAGASRSGANVLTF
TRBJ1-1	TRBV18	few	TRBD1	TGTGCCAGCTCGACAGGGGGGAACACTGAAGCTTTCTTT	CASSTGGNTEAFF
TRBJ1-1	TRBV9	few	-	TGTGCCAGCAGCGTAGAGGAGAGGGGACGGATGAACACTGAAGCTTTCTTT	CASSVEERGRMNTEAFF
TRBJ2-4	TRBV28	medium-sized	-	TGTGCCAGCAGTTCATTATCCTCAGGGTCCAAAAACATTCAGTACTTC	CASSSLSSGSKNIQYF
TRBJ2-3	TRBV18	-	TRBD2	TGTGCCAGCTCACCGGGACTAGCGGGAGCAGATACGCAGTATTTT	CASSPGLAGADTQYF
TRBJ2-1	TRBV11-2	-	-	TGTGCCAGCAGCTTGCTCGCCTACAATGAGCAGTTCTTC	CASSLLAYNEQFF
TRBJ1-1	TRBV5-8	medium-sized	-	TGTGCCAGCAGCTTAGAGAAGGGCACTGAAGCTTTCTTT	CASSLEKGTEAFF
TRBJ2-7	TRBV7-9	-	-	TGTGCCAGCAGCTATTCAGGGGCCTACGAGCAGTACTTC	CASSYSGAYEQYF
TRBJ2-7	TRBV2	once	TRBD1	TGTGCCAGCCACGGGACAGGGTACGAGCAGTACTTC	CASHGTGYEQYF
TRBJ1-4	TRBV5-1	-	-	TGCGCCAGCAGCCCGATCCTAGGGCAGTCTAATGAAAAACTGTTTTTT	CASSPILGQSNEKLFF
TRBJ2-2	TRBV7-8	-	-	TGTGCCAGCAGCAGAAACACCGGGGAGCTGTTTTTT	CASSRNTGELFF
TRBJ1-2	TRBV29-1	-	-	TGCAGCGTTGAAGATTTGCAGTATCGTAACTATGGCTACACCTTC	CSVEDLQYRNYGYTF
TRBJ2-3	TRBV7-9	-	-	TGTGCCAGCACCCTAGGTGGGCCCACAGATACGCAGTATTTT	CASTLGGPTDTQYF
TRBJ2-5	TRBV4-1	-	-	TGCGCCAGCAGCCAAGAGTCCGGGGGCGAAGGTTCAGAGACCCAGTACTTC	CASSQESGGEGSETQYF
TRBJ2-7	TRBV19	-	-	TGTGCCAGTAGTCAGTTGTGGGGTCTGGACTACGAGCAGTACTTC	CASSQLWGLDYEQYF
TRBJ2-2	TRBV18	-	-	TGTGCCAGCTCACCCTCAGAGGCTGCGAACACCGGGGAGCTGTTTTTT	CASSPSEAANTGELFF
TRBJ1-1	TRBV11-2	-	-	TGTGCCAGCAGCGTCGACCCTGCTAACACTGAAGCTTTCTTT	CASSVDPANTEAFF
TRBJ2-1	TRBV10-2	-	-	TGCGCCAGCAGTGAGTCGAAAGATGAGCAGTTCTTC	CASSESKDEQFF
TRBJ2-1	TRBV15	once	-	TGTGCCACCAGCCCCCGGACGGCAAACAATGAGCAGTTCTTC	CATSPRTANNEQFF
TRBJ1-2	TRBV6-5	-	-	TGTGCCAGCAGTTACTCGAAGGGACAAATTTATGGCTACACCTTC	CASSYSKGQIYGYTF
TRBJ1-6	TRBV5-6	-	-	TGTGCCAGCAGCCGACCACTTGGAACGACTCTTAATTCACCCCTCCACTTT	CASSRPLGTTLNSPLHF
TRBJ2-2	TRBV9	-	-	TGTGCCAGCAGCGTAGGCGGAGGGAACACCGGGGAGCTGTTTTTT	CASSVGGGNTGELFF
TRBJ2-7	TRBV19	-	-	TGTGCCAGTAGTGGCCTACAGGCCTCCTCCTACGAGCAGTACTTC	CASSGLQASSYEQYF
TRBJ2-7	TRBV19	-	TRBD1	TGTGCCAGTAGTATAGAAGACAGGGGGGCCTACGAGCAGTACTTC	CASSIEDRGAYEQYF
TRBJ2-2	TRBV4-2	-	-	TGTGCCAGCAGCCAAAGCACGGGACTCGGTAACACCGGGGAGCTGTTTTTT	CASSQSTGLGNTGELFF
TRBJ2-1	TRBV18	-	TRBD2	TGTGCCAGCTCACCATTAGCGGGGCGATACTACAATGAGCAGTTCTTC	CASSPLAGRYYNEQFF
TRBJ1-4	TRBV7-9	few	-	TGTGCCAGCAGGCCAGAGGGGACTAATGAAAAACTGTTTTTT	CASRPEGTNEKLFF
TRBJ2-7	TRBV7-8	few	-	TGTGCCAGCAGCGAAACCTCTCAGGGATCCGAGCAGTACTTC	CASSETSQGSEQYF
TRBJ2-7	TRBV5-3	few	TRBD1	TGTGCCAGAAGCTTGGGACAGGGGGTTTACGAGCAGTACTTC	CARSLGQGVYEQYF